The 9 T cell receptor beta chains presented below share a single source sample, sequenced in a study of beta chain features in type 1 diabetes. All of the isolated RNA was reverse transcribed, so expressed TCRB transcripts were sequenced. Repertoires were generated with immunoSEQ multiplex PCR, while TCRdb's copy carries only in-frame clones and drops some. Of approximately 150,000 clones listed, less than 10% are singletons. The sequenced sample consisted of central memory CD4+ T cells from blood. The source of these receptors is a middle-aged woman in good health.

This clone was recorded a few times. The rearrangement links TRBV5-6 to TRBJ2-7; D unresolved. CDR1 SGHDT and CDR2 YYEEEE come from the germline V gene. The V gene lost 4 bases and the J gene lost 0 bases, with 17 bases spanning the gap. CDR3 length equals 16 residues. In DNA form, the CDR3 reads TGTGCCAGCAGCCCCCCCGGCGGTTCCTACTCCTACGAGCAGTACTTC. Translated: CASSPPGGSYSYEQYF. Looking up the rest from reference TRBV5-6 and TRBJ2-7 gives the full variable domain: DAGVTQSPTHLIKTRGQQVTLRCSPKSGHDTVSWYQQALGQGPQFIFQYYEEEERQRGNFPDRFSGHQFPNYSSELNVNALLLGDSALYLCASSPPGGSYSYEQYFGPGTRLTVT.

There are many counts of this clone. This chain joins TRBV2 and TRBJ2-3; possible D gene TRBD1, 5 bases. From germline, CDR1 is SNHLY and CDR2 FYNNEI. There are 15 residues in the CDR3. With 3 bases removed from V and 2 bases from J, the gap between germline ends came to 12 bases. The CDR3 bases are TGTGCCAGCAGTGACACAGGAGCTACCACAGATACGCAGTATTTT. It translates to CASSDTGATTDTQYF.

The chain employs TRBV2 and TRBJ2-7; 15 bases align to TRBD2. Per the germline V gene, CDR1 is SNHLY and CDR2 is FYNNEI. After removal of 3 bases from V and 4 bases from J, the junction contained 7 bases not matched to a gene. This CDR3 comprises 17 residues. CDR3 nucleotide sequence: TGTGCCAGCAGTGACTTGGGACTAGCGGGGGGAGGTTACGAGCAGTACTTC. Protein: CASSDLGLAGGGYEQYF.

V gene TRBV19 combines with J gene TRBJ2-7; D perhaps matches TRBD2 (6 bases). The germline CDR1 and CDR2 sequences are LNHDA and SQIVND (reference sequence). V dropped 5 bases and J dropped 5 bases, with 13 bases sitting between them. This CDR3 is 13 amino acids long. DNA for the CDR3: TGTGCCAGTAGTCAAGGGCGGGGAGACGAGCAGTACTTC. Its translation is CASSQGRGDEQYF.

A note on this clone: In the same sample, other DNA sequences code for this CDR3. This CDR3 is CASSIGSQETQYF. Here the CDR3 DNA reads TGTGCCAGTAGTATAGGCAGCCAAGAGACCCAGTACTTC. The chain joins TRBV19 to TRBJ2-5; D not certain. V gave up 1 base and J gave up 1 base, with 4 bases separating them. Germline V CDR1 and CDR2: LNHDA, SQIVND (reference sequence). The CDR3 has 13 residues.

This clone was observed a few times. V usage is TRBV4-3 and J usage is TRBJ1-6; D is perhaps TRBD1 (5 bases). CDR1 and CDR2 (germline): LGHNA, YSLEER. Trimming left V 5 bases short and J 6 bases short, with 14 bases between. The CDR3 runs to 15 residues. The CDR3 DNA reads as TGCGCCAGCAGCTCTACGCAGGGTGGTAATTCACCCCTCCACTTT. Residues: CASSSTQGGNSPLHF.

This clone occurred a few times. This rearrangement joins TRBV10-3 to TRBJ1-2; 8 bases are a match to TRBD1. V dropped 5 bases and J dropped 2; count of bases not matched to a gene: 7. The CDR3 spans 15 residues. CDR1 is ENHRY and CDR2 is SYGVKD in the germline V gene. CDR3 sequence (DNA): TGTGCCATCAGTCCGGACAGGGTAGAGAACTATGGCTACACCTTC. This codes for CAISPDRVENYGYTF.

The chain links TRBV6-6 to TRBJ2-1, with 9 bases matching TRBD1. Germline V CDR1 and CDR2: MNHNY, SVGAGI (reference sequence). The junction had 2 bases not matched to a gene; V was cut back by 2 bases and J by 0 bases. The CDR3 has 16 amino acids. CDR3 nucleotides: TGTGCCAGCAGTTACGGGGGACAGGGCTCCTACAATGAGCAGTTCTTC. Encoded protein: CASSYGGQGSYNEQFF.

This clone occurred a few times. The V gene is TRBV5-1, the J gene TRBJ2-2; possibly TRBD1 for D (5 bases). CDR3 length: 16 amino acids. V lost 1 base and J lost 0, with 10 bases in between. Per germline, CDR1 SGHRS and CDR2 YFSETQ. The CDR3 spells CASSLWGATNTGELFF. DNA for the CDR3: TGCGCCAGCAGCTTGTGGGGCGCGACGAACACCGGGGAGCTGTTTTTT. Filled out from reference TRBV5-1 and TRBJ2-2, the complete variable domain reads KAGVTQTPRYLIKTRGQQVTLSCSPISGHRSVSWYQQTPGQGLQFLFEYFSETQRNKGNFPGRFSGRQFSNSRSEMNVSTLELGDSALYLCASSLWGATNTGELFFGEGSRLTVL.